This T cell receptor (beta chain) was recovered during a study of blood T cell repertoires in COVID-19. The V gene's germline CDR1 is SGHNT and CDR2 YYREEE (reference sequence). The CDR3 contains 14 residues. V lost 0 bases and J 5 bases, leaving 11 bases between the germline ends. It was during active infection that Seattle patients were enrolled and then longitudinally followed. Measured with immunoSEQ multiplex PCR; TCRdb has only the in-frame clones, and not every one. The sample records 200,000 to 250,000 clones, around 84% being singletons. The receptor's source is a man aged 50 or older with COVID-19, enrolled during active disease. The chain links TRBV5-4 to TRBJ1-2; no clear D gene. The material sequenced was peripheral blood. In DNA form, the CDR3 reads TGTGCCAGCAGCTTGGCCGGGGAGATTTATGGCTACACCTTC. Protein: CASSLAGEIYGYTF.